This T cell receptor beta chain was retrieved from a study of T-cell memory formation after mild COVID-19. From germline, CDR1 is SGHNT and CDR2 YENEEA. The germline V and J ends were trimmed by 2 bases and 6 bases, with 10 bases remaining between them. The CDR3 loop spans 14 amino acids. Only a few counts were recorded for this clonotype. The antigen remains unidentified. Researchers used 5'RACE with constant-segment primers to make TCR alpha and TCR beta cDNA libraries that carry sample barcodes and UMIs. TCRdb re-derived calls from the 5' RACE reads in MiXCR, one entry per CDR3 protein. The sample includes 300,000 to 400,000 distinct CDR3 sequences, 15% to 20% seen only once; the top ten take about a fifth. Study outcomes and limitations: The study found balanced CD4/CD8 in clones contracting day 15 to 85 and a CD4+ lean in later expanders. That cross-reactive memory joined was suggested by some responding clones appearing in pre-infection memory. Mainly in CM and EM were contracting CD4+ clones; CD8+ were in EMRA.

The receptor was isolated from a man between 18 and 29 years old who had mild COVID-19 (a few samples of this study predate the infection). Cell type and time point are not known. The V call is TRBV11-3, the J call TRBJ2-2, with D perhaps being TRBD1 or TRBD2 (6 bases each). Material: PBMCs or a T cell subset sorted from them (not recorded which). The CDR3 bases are TGTGCCAGCAGCTTACACAGGGAGGCCGGGGAGCTGTTTTTT. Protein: CASSLHREAGELFF.